The 28 T cell receptor beta chains listed next were all sequenced from one sample in a study of blood T cell repertoires in COVID-19. The repertoire was sequenced with immunoSEQ multiplex PCR; TCRdb's copy has only in-frame clones and lacks some. The sample holds some 65,000 clones, 85% to 90% seen once. The sample taken for sequencing was peripheral blood. All receptors derive from an elderly man with acute or convalescent COVID-19.

The chain links TRBV6-5 to TRBJ1-1; D is possibly TRBD1 (6 bases). This CDR3 is 15 amino acids long. V gave up 6 bases and J gave up 7 bases, with 21 bases separating them. Germline CDR1 and CDR2: MNHEY and SVGAGI. The DNA of the CDR3 is TGTGCCAGCAGCCCAGGCGAAGGGGGAATGGTTGAAGCTTTCTTT. It codes for CASSPGEGGMVEAFF.

This clone was detected only a few times. V is TRBV4-2 and J is TRBJ1-1, with 10 bases that match TRBD1. Per germline, CDR1 LGHNA and CDR2 YNFKEQ. The J segment lost 4 bases and the V segment lost 7 bases, leaving 9 bases of the junction unmatched. The CDR3 totals 15 residues. The CDR3 DNA follows: TGTGCCAGCACGGCCGGGACAGGGGTCGGCACTGAAGCTTTCTTT. The encoded protein is CASTAGTGVGTEAFF.

This chain links TRBV5-1 with TRBJ2-2, with TRBD1 as a possible D gene (5 bases). CDR1 and CDR2 from the germline V gene are SGHRS and YFSETQ. This CDR3 region has 17 residues. V lost 0 bases and J lost 4, with 16 bases in between. As DNA, the CDR3 is TGCGCCAGCAGCTTGGGGGCTACAGGTCGCTTCACCGGGGAGCTGTTTTTT. Encoded protein: CASSLGATGRFTGELFF.

The V gene is TRBV19, the J gene TRBJ1-1; D is ambiguous. Per the germline V gene, CDR1 is LNHDA and CDR2 is SQIVND (reference sequence). V was cut by 3 bases and J by 3 bases, with 23 bases left in between. This CDR3 contains 18 residues. The CDR3 coding sequence is TGTGCCAGTAGTATCCTTGAGCCCGACACGCTTTATCACACTGAAGCTTTCTTT. It codes for CASSILEPDTLYHTEAFF.

This clone was found once. The chain employs TRBV5-1 and TRBJ1-5; D gene unclear. Germline loops: CDR1 SGHRS, CDR2 YFSETQ. Trimming pared 4 bases from V and 6 bases from J, leaving 20 bases between. The CDR3 is 16 residues long. The CDR3 reads CASSPGVDAVIQPQHF. The CDR3 DNA reads TGCGCCAGCAGCCCCGGGGTGGACGCGGTTATTCAGCCCCAGCATTTT.

The gene calls are TRBV6-5 and TRBJ1-4; D might be TRBD1 (5 bases). CDR1 MNHEY and CDR2 SVGAGI come from the germline V gene. V was pared by 8 bases and J by 7 bases, with 17 bases between. CDR3 size: 14 residues. The CDR3 DNA is TGTGCCAGCGCAGCGACGGCGGGGACTGAAAAACTGTTTTTT. Residues: CASAATAGTEKLFF.

This chain uses TRBV7-2 with TRBJ2-7, with TRBD2 identical over 13 bases. The CDR3 extends over 15 amino acids. V was pared by 3 bases and J by 6 bases, with 5 bases of the junction left unmatched. Germline V gives CDR1 SGHTA, CDR2 FQGNSA. CDR3 region: CASSFTGTSGTEQYF. The CDR3 bases are TGTGCCAGCAGCTTCACCGGGACTAGCGGGACCGAGCAGTACTTC.

V usage is TRBV7-2 and J usage is TRBJ2-7; TRBD2 matches at 12 bases. Per germline, CDR1 SGHTA and CDR2 FQGNSA. The CDR3 runs 14 residues. The trim removed 7 bases at V and 3 bases at J, leaving 4 bases unmatched. The CDR3 DNA is TGTGCCAGCACCGTGACTAGCGGGAGCTACGAGCAGTACTTC. Translating gives CASTVTSGSYEQYF.

The chain uses TRBV3-1 (or the pseudogene TRBV3-2) and TRBJ2-7; D gene ambiguous. The V and J ends lost 1 base and 0 bases respectively, with 7 bases between them. Germline V gene sequence: CDR1 LGHDT, CDR2 YNNKEL (reference sequence). There are 14 residues in the CDR3. CDR3 sequence reads: CASSQGRYSYEQYF. The CDR3 DNA is TGTGCCAGCAGCCAAGGTCGGTACTCCTACGAGCAGTACTTC.

The rearrangement uses TRBV11-3 and TRBJ2-3; TRBD1 agrees at 8 bases. Germline V CDR1 and CDR2: SGHNT, YENEEA. Losses at the gene ends were 2 bases for V and 5 bases for J; bases not matched to a gene: 15. The CDR3 totals 18 residues. In DNA form, the CDR3 reads TGTGCCAGCAGCTTATTTTCCGACCCCGGACAGGGTCTAGATACGCAGTATTTT. Protein sequence: CASSLFSDPGQGLDTQYF.

CDR3 sequence reads: CAIRAGENTEAFF. The CDR3 nucleotides read TGTGCCATCAGGGCAGGGGAGAACACTGAAGCTTTCTTT. This chain connects TRBV10-3 to TRBJ1-1; possible D gene TRBD1, 6 bases. Looked up from germline, CDR1 is ENHRY and CDR2 is SYGVKD. V was shortened by 6 bases and J by 1 base, with 9 bases between the two germline ends. The CDR3 covers 13 residues.

The chain carries TRBV30 and TRBJ1-5; 9 nucleotides align to TRBD1. The V segment lost 3 bases and the J segment 1 base; nucleotides outside the gene matches: 13. Germline V gene sequence: CDR1 GTSNPN, CDR2 SVGIG (reference sequence). The CDR3 contains 18 residues. The CDR3 loop reads CAWRVHGQGRGSNQPQHF. In DNA form, the CDR3 reads TGTGCCTGGAGGGTTCATGGACAGGGGAGAGGAAGCAATCAGCCCCAGCATTTT.

The chain has TRBV9 and TRBJ1-1; D perhaps matches TRBD1 (6 bases). Germline V CDR1 and CDR2: SGDLS, YYNGEE. V was cut by 4 bases and J by 1 base, with 17 bases left in between. The CDR3 is 16 amino acids. Written as DNA, the CDR3 is TGTGCCAGCAGCCCCCCTCCACCGGACAGGAACACTGAAGCTTTCTTT. The encoded protein is CASSPPPPDRNTEAFF.

V is TRBV7-2 and J is TRBJ2-7, with 9 positions matching TRBD2. From germline, CDR1 is SGHTA and CDR2 FQGNSA. The CDR3 runs to 15 residues. J was trimmed by 4 bases and V by 6 bases; bases with no gene match: 10. The CDR3 nucleotides read TGTGCCAGCAGGAAAGCCGCTAGCGGGGTGTACGAGCAGTACTTC. It yields the protein CASRKAASGVYEQYF.

V and J are TRBV4-1 and TRBJ1-1; D might be TRBD1 (5 bases). CDR1 is MGHRA, CDR2 YSYEKL, per germline. This CDR3 comprises 14 residues. The V end lost 1 base, the J end lost 6 bases, and 12 bases lay between the germline ends. In nucleotides, the CDR3 is TGCGCCAGCAGCCAAGTGGGGGGGAGAGCTGAAGCTTTCTTT. Translated, it gives CASSQVGGRAEAFF.

The chain carries TRBV30 and TRBJ1-3; a possible D gene is TRBD1 (6 bases). Germline CDR1 is GTSNPN and CDR2 is SVGIG (reference sequence). This CDR3 has 16 residues. V lost 4 bases and J lost 2, with 18 bases in between. CDR3 nucleotide sequence: TGTGCCTGGACATCAGGGGTACAGGCCCCTGGAAACACCATATATTTT. Amino acid sequence: CAWTSGVQAPGNTIYF.

The gene calls are TRBV7-2 and TRBJ1-2; 7 nucleotides line up with TRBD1. V trimming: 5 bases; J trimming: 8 bases; junction bases outside the gene matches: 14. In germline, CDR1 is SGHTA, CDR2 FQGNSA. The CDR3 loop spans 15 amino acids. The CDR3 region is CASSRDTGAREGYTF. The DNA for the CDR3 is TGTGCCAGCAGCCGCGATACAGGGGCCCGTGAGGGCTACACCTTC.

CDR3 in amino acids: CASSLGGNTEAFF. CDR3 DNA sequence: TGTGCCAGCAGTCTAGGGGGGAACACTGAAGCTTTCTTT. The chain uses TRBV3-1 (or the pseudogene TRBV3-2) and TRBJ1-1; perhaps TRBD1 as D (6 bases). V lost 6 bases and J 1 base, leaving 9 bases between the germline ends. The germline CDR1 and CDR2 sequences are LGHDT and YNNKEL (reference sequence). The CDR3 loop spans 13 amino acids.

The rearrangement joins TRBV18 to TRBJ2-4; 13 nucleotides align to TRBD2. The V segment lost 3 bases and the J segment 7 bases; nucleotides outside the gene matches: 6. Germline CDR1 KGHSH, CDR2 LQKENI. The CDR3 sequence is 16 residues long. The DNA of the CDR3 is TGTGCCAGCTCACCGAGGACTAGCGGGAGAGGGAACATTCAGTACTTC. It specifies CASSPRTSGRGNIQYF.

This rearrangement joins TRBV10-3 to TRBJ2-1; possible D gene TRBD1, 6 bases. V lost 0 bases and J 13 bases, leaving 13 bases between the germline ends. The germline V gene encodes CDR1 ENHRY and CDR2 SYGVKD. The CDR3 is 13 residues long. The CDR3 bases are TGTGCCATCAGTGAGTCAGGGACAATGAGTCAGTTCTTC. Amino acid sequence: CAISESGTMSQFF.

The J gene is TRBJ1-5, the V gene TRBV19; the D gene is possibly TRBD1 (5 bases). The CDR3 is 16 amino acids. The germline V and J ends were trimmed by 11 bases and 0 bases, with 20 bases remaining between them. The V gene's germline CDR1 is LNHDA and CDR2 SQIVND (reference sequence). In DNA form, the CDR3 reads TGTGCCGTCCGTCCGCCAGGGACTTATAGCAATCAGCCCCAGCATTTT. Translating it yields CAVRPPGTYSNQPQHF. Supplemented by reference TRBV19 and TRBJ1-5, the full variable domain reads DGGITQSPKYLFRKEGQNVTLSCEQNLNHDAMYWYRQDPGQGLRLIYYSQIVNDFQKGDIAEGYSVSREKKESFPLTVTSAQKNPTAFYLCAVRPPGTYSNQPQHFGDGTRLSIL.

This chain connects TRBV19 to TRBJ2-1, with D maybe TRBD2 (6 bases). This CDR3 is built from 16 residues. CDR1 is LNHDA and CDR2 is SQIVND in the germline V gene (reference sequence). V lost 7 bases and J lost 3, with 19 bases in between. CDR3 protein: CASTPTWGGIYNEQFF. CDR3 DNA sequence: TGTGCCAGTACGCCCACGTGGGGCGGGATCTACAATGAGCAGTTCTTC.

This chain uses TRBV4-3 with TRBJ2-4; 9 bases match TRBD1. This CDR3 is 14 amino acids long. J was trimmed by 7 bases and V by 3 bases; bases with no gene match: 4. Germline-derived CDR1 and CDR2 are LGHNA and YSLEER. CDR3 DNA: TGCGCCAGCAGCCAGAGACAGGGGGGTAACATTCAGTACTTC. Its translation is CASSQRQGGNIQYF.

V is TRBV19 and J is TRBJ1-5, with 7 bases fitting TRBD1. The length of the CDR3 is 13 residues. The junction had 7 bases not matched to a gene; V was cut back by 4 bases and J by 10 bases. Germline V gene lookup returns CDR1 LNHDA and CDR2 SQIVND (reference sequence). CDR3 sequence (DNA): TGTGCCAGTAGTAGCGGGGGGACAGACCCCCAGCATTTT. It yields the protein CASSSGGTDPQHF.

The chain joins TRBV19 to TRBJ1-1; 9 bases map to TRBD1. The CDR3 runs to 15 residues. From germline, CDR1 is LNHDA and CDR2 SQIVND (reference sequence). J gave up 0 bases and V 6 bases, and 5 bases lay outside the gene matches. Here the CDR3 DNA reads TGTGCCAGTAGCAAGGGACAGGGATTGAACACTGAAGCTTTCTTT. Its protein product is CASSKGQGLNTEAFF.

The chain combines TRBV11-3 with TRBJ1-2; D uncertain. The germline V and J ends were trimmed by 5 bases and 3 bases, with 10 bases remaining between them. The CDR3 is 13 residues long. Germline CDR1 reads SGHNT; CDR2 reads YENEEA. The CDR3 sequence is CASSPGVYYGYTF. For the CDR3, the DNA is TGTGCCAGCAGCCCTGGAGTTTACTATGGCTACACCTTC.

This clone appeared a few times. This sequence joins TRBV24-1 and TRBJ2-2; the D gene is possibly TRBD2 (7 bases). The V gene's germline CDR1 is KGHDR and CDR2 SFDVKD. The V gene lost 7 bases and the J gene lost 4 bases, with 18 bases spanning the gap. The CDR3 totals 16 residues. The CDR3 sequence: CATSFPRGRGTGELFF. The CDR3 DNA follows: TGTGCCACCAGCTTCCCGCGGGGGCGAGGCACCGGGGAGCTGTTTTTT.

The chain has TRBV6-6 and TRBJ1-5; D gene unclear. Per germline, CDR1 MNHNY and CDR2 SVGAGI (reference sequence). V lost 3 bases to trimming and J lost 2 bases, with 11 bases between them. This CDR3 has 15 residues. CDR3 amino acids: CASSYSLVGNQPQHF. As DNA, the CDR3 is TGTGCCAGCAGTTATAGTCTGGTGGGCAATCAGCCCCAGCATTTT.